The rows below give T cell receptor beta chains drawn from one sample of a study of blood T cell repertoires in COVID-19. The method was immunoSEQ multiplex PCR; TCRdb's version includes in-frame clones alone and lacks a portion of them. The sample shows around 100,000 clones, about three quarters of them seen only once. Sequencing used peripheral blood. Receptor source: a man older than 75 with acute or convalescent COVID-19. Both conserved end residues are part of each CDR3.

TRBV6-6,CASSYSSPETEAFF
TRBV5-6,CASSLGPGGEETQYF
TRBV28,CASSARTGGLVISYTF
TRBV11-1,CASSFLGSYEQYF
TRBV20-1,CSASYYEQYF
TRBV29-1,CSVAGTGGEKLFF
TRBV24-1,CATSDFPDYGYTF
TRBV30,CACSENSNQPQHF
TRBV2,CASSVAKGYYEQYF
TRBV5-1,CASSSTGGGTGELFF
TRBV7-2,CASSPTKETQYF
TRBV7-8,CASSLELAGAGEQYF
TRBV6-2/TRBV6-3,CASSPGSGNSPLHF
TRBV19,CASSIKSAGADTQYF
TRBV28,CASSLFSGELFF
TRBV29-1,CSVVVGGGNQPQHF
TRBV27,CASGASSSTDTQYF
TRBV28,CASRQGIAPQHF
TRBV30,CAWSVGLRNEQFF
TRBV29-1,CSALSGSNSYEQYF
TRBV25-1,CASSPNRDRANIQYF
TRBV10-3,CAIKGQPRYTEAFF
TRBV16,CASSQWRDAYEQYF
TRBV18,CASSPGQGMTNTEAFF
TRBV9,CASSVEAAGNTIYF
TRBV5-4,CASSLGQGPTDTQYF
TRBV10-2,CATKLAEGQYF
TRBV28,CASSAWDRGGTDTQYF
TRBV11-2,CASNPGTVSGNTIYF
TRBV27,CASSLVRLAGRNEQFF
TRBV27,CASSSSASGIYEQYF
TRBV5-5,CASSLPPEQYF
TRBV9,CASSVRAGGEYNEQFF
TRBV7-9,CASSPYGKGDYEQYF
TRBV6-5,CASSSPGEKLFF
TRBV25-1,CASSAREGLAGGPSEQFF
TRBV5-1,CASSFQGERSPLHF
TRBV10-3,CAISGREQAETQYF
TRBV12-3/TRBV12-4,CASGGTYYGYTF
TRBV27,CASSTSGAYEQYF
TRBV7-9,CASSLGQGNRNTIYF
TRBV6-5,CASREGAYEQYF